The clone carrying this TCR beta chain showed up just a few times. Antigen: not known. TCRdb re-derived calls from the reads in MiXCR, one entry per CDR3 protein. The sample lists 830,000 or so distinct CDR3 sequences, over 25% seen once, with approximately 13% in the top ten. The germline gives CDR1 LGHNA, CDR2 YNFKEQ. With 4 bases clipped from V and 2 bases from J, the junction kept 11 bases outside the gene matches. This CDR3 contains 17 residues. This entry is derived from a study of T cell repertoires in cytomegalovirus infection. Study background: HLA-C-restricted CMV epitopes, recently identified, and well-studied HLA-B-restricted ones were used by the study. Matching HLA type, along with CMV infection, was indicated by public TCR beta signatures.

Whole-study findings and limits: The ex vivo response showed dominance by HLA-C-restricted CMV-specific TCR beta clonotypes.

The receptor was isolated from a human donor in good health (CMV status not recorded). Some clones in this sample may be carry-over from other donors' samples. The chain joins TRBV4-2 to TRBJ1-1; 9 bases are shared with TRBD1. Material: cultured CD8+ T cells from PBMCs, obtained from culture after CMV antigen stimulation. The CDR3, as DNA: TGTGCCAGCAGCCCAAGGAGGTCACAGGGGGCAAACACTGAAGCTTTCTTT. The encoded protein is CASSPRRSQGANTEAFF.